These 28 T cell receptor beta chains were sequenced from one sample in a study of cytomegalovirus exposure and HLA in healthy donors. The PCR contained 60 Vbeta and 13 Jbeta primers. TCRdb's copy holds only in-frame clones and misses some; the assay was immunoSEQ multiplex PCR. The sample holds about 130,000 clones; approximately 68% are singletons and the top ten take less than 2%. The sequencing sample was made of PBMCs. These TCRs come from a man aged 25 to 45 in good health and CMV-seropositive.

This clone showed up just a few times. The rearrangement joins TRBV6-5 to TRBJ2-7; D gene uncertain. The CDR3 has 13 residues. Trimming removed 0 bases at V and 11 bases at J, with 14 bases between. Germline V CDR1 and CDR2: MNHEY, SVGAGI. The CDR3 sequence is CASSYSNMVSEYF. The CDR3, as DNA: TGTGCCAGCAGTTACTCGAATATGGTGAGCGAGTACTTC.

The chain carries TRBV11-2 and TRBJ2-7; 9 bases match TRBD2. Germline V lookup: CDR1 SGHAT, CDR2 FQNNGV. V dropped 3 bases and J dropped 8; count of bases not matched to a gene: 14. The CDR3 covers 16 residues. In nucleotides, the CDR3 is TGTGCCAGCAGCTTTTTCCTTGGGGCGGGAGGGCCTAAGCAGTACTTC. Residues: CASSFFLGAGGPKQYF.

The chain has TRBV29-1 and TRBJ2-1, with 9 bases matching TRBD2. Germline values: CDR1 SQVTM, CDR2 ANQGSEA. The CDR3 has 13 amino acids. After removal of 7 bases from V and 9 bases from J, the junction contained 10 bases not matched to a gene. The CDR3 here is CSGSRGRAGEQFF. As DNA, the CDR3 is TGCAGCGGTAGCCGCGGGAGGGCCGGTGAGCAGTTCTTC.

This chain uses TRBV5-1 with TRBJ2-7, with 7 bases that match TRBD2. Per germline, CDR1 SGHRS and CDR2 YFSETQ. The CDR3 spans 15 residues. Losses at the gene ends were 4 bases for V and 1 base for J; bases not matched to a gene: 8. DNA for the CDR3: TGCGCCAGCAGCGAAGCGGGAATGAAATCCTACGAGCAGTACTTC. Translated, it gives CASSEAGMKSYEQYF.

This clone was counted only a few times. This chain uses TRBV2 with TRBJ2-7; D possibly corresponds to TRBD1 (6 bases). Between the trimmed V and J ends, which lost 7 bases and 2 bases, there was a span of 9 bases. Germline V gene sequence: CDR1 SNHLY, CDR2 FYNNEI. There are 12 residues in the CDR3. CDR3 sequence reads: CASTGTPYEQYF. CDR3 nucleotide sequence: TGTGCCAGCACCGGGACACCCTACGAGCAGTACTTC.

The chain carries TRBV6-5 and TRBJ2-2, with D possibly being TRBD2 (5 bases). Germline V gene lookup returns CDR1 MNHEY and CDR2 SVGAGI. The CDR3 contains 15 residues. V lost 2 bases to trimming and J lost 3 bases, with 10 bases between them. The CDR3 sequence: CASSYLEDYTGELFF. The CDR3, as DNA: TGTGCCAGCAGTTACCTAGAGGACTACACCGGGGAGCTGTTTTTT.

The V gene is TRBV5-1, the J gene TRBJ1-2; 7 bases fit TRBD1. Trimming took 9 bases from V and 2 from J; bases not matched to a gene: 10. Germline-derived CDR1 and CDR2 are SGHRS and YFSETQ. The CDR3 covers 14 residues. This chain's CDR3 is CATRLGTENYGYTF. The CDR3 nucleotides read TGCGCCACCCGGTTGGGGACAGAAAACTATGGCTACACCTTC.

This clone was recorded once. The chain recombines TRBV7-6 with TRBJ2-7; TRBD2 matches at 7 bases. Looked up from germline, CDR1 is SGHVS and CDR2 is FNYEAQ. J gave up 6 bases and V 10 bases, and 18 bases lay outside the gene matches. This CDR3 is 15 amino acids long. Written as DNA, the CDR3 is TGTGCCACAAGCGTTGGGGAGGGCTTAAGTAGCGAGCAGTACTTC. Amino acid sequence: CATSVGEGLSSEQYF.

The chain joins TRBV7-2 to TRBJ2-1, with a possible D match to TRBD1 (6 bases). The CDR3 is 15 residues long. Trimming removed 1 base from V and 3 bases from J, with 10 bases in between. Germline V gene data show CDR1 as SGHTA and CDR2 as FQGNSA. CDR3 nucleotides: TGTGCCAGCAGCTTAGATCCAGGGGACTACAATGAGCAGTTCTTC. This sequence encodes CASSLDPGDYNEQFF.

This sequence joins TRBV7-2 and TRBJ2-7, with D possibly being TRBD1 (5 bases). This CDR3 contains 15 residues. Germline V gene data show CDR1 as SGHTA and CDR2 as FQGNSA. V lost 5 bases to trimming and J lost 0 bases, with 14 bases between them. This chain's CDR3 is CASSRSTGSSYEQYF. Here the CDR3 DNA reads TGTGCCAGCAGCCGGAGTACAGGTAGCTCCTACGAGCAGTACTTC.

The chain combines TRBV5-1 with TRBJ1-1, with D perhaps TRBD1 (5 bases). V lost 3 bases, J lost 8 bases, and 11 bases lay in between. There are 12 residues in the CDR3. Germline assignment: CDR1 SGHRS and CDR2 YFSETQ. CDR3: CASSSGRTEAFF. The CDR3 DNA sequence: TGCGCCAGCAGCTCCGGGCGGACAGAAGCTTTCTTT.

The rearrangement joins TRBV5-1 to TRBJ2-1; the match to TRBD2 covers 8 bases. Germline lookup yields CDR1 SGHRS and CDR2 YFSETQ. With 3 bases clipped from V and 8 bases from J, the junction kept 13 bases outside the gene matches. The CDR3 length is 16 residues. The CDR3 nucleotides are TGCGCCAGCAGCTCGGACCCAGCGGGAGTGAAGTATGAGCAGTTCTTC. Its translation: CASSSDPAGVKYEQFF.

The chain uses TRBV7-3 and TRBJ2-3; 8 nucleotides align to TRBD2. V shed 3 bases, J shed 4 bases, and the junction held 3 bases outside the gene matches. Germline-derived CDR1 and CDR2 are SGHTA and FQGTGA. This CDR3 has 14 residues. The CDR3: CASSFSGGSDTQYF. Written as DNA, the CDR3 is TGTGCCAGCAGCTTCTCGGGAGGGTCAGATACGCAGTATTTT.

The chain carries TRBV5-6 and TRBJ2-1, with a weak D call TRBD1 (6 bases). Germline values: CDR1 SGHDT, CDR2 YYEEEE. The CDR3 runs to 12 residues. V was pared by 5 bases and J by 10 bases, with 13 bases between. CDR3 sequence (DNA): TGTGCCAGCAGGTTCAGCAGGGGAGAGCAGTTCTTC. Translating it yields CASRFSRGEQFF.

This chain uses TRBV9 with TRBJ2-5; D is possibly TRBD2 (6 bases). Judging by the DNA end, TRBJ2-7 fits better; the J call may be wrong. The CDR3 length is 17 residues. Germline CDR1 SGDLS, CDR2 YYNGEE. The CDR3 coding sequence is TGTGCCAGCAGCCCCCAACTCGGGAGCCTAAGCTCCTACGAGCAGTACTTC. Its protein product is CASSPQLGSLSSYEQYF.

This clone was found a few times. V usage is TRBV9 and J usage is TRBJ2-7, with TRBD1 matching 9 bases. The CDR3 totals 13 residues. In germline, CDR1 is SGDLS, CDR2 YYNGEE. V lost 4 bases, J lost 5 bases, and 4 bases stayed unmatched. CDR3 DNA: TGTGCCAGCAGCACCCGGGACAGGGACGAGCAGTACTTC. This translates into CASSTRDRDEQYF.

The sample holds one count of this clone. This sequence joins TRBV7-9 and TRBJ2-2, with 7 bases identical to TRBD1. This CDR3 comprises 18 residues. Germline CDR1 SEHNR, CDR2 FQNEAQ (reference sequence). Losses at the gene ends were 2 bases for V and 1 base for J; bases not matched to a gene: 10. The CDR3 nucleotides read TGTGCCAGCAGCTTAAGTGAGGGGGCCGGGGTGAACACCGGGGAGCTGTTTTTT. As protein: CASSLSEGAGVNTGELFF.

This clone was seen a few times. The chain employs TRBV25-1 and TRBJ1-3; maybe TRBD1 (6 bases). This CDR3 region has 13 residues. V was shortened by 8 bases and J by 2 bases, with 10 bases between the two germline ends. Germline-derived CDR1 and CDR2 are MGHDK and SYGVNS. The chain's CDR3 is CASSQGPGNTIYF. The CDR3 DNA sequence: TGTGCCAGCTCACAGGGACCTGGAAACACCATATATTTT. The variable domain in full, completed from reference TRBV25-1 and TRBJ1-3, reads EADIYQTPRYLVIGTGKKITLECSQTMGHDKMYWYQQDPGMELHLIHYSYGVNSTEKGDLSSESTVSRIRTEHFPLTLESARPSHTSQYLCASSQGPGNTIYFGEGSWLTVV.

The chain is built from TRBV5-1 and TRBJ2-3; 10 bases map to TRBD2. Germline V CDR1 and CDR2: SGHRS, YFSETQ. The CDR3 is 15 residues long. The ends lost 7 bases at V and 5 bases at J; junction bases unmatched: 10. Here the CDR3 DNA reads TGCGCCAGCCGTCCAACTAGCGGGACTGTAGATACGCAGTATTTT. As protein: CASRPTSGTVDTQYF.

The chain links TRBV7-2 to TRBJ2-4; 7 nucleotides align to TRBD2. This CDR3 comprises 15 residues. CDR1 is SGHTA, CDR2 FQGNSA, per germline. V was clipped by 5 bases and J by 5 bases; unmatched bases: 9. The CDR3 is CASSEGVGGENIQYF. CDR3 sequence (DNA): TGTGCCAGCAGCGAAGGGGTGGGGGGGGAAAACATTCAGTACTTC.

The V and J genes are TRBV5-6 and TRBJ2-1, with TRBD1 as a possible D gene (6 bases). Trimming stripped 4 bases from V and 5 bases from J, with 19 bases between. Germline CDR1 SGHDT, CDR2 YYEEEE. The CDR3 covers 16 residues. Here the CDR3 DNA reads TGTGCCAGCAGCGTGGACAGAAAAAAACTCAACAATGAGCAGTTCTTC. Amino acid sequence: CASSVDRKKLNNEQFF.

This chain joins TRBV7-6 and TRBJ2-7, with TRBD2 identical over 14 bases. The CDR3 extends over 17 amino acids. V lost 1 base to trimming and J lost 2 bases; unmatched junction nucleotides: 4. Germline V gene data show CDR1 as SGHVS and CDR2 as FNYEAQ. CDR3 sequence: CASSLGGTSGSPYEQYF. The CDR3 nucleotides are TGTGCCAGCAGCTTAGGTGGGACTAGCGGGAGTCCCTACGAGCAGTACTTC.

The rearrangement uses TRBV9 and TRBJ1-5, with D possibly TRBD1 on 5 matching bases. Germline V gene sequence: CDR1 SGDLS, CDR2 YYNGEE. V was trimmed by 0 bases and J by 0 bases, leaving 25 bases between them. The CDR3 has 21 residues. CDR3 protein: CASSVDGPHGQGLYSNQPQHF. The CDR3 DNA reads TGTGCCAGCAGCGTAGACGGGCCGCATGGGCAGGGTCTTTATAGCAATCAGCCCCAGCATTTT.

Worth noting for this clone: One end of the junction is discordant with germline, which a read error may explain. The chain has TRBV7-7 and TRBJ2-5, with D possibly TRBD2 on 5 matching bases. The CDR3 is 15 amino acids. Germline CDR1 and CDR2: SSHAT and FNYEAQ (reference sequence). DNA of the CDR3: TGTGCTAGCAGCTTATCATTCGGAGGACAAGAGACCCAGTACTTC. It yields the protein CASSLSFGGQETQYF.

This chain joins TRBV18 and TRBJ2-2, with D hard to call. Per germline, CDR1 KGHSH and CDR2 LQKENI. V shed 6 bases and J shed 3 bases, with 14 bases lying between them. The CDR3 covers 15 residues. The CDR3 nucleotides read TGTGCCAGCTCCCCTCGACTCCCCGACACCGGGGAGCTGTTTTTT. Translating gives CASSPRLPDTGELFF.

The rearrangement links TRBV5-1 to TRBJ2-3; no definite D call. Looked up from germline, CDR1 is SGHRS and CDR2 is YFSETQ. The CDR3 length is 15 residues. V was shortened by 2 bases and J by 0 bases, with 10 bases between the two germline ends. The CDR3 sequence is CASSLLELSTDTQYF. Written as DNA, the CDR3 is TGCGCCAGCAGCTTACTCGAATTAAGCACAGATACGCAGTATTTT.

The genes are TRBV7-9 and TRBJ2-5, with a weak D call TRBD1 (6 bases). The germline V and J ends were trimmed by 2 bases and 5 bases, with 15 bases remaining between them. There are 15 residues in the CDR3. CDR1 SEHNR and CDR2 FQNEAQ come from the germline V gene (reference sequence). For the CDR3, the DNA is TGTGCCAGCAGCTTATTGGGGGCGCACGTCGAGACCCAGTACTTC. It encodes CASSLLGAHVETQYF.

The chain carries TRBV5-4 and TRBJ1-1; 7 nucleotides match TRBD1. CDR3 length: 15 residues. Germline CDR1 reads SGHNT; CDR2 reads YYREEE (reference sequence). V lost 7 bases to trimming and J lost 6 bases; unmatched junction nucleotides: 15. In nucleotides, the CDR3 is TGTGCCAGCCGTCGACAGGGTGGCGTTTGGGCTGAAGCTTTCTTT. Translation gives CASRRQGGVWAEAFF.